The clone carrying this TCR beta chain was recorded a few times. Its specificity is not known. Germline lookup yields CDR1 SGHTA and CDR2 FQGTGA. The CDR3 has 17 amino acids. J gave up 8 bases and V 0 bases, and 10 bases lay outside the gene matches. Via MiXCR, TCRdb re-called the 5' RACE reads, giving one row per CDR3 protein. The sample carries roughly 400,000 distinct CDR3 sequences, about 17% recorded once. This sample is drawn from a study of T cells after yellow fever vaccination. Study results and limitations: Reappearance after the booster was observed for most primary-vaccination clones (96% CD4, more than 70% CD8).

This chain joins TRBV7-3 and TRBJ1-2; 12 nucleotides match TRBD1. Sequenced here: PBMCs, sampled before the yellow fever booster vaccination. This TCR was recovered from a man between 18 and 35 years old who received the YFV17D yellow fever vaccine. The CDR3 coding sequence is TGTGCCAGCAGCTTAACGGTCGCGGGACAGGGGGCGCACGGCTACACCTTC. This translates into CASSLTVAGQGAHGYTF.